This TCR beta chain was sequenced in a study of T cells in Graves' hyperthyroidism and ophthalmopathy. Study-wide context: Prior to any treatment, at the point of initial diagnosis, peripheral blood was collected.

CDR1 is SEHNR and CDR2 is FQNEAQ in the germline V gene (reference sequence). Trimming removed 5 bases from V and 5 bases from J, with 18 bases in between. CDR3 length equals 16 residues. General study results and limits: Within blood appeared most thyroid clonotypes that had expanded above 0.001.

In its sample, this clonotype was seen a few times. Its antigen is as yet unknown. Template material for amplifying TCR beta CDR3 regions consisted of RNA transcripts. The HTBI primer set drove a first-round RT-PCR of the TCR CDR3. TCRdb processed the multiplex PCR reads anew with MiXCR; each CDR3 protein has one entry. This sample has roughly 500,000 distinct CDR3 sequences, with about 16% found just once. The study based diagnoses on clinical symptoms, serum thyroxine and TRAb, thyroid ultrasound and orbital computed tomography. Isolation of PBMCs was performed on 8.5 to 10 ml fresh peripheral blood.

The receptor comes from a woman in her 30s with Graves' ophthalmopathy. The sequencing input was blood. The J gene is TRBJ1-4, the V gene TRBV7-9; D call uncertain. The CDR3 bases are TGTGCCAGCAGCCCAGCCATAGGACGGCCGAATGAAAAACTGTTTTTT. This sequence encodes CASSPAIGRPNEKLFF.